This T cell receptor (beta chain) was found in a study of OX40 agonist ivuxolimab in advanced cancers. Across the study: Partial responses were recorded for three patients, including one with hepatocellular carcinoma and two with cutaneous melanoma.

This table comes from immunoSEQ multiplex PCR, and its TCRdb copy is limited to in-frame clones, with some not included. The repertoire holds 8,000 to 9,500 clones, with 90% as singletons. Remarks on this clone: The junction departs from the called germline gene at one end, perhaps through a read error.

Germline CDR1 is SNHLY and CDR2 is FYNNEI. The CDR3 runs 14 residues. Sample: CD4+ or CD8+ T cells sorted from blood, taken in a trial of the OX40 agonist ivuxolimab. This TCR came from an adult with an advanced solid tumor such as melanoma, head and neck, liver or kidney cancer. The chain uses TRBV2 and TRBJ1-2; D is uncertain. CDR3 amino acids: CASILGWGNYGYAF. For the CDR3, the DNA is TGTGCCAGCATTCTCGGGTGGGGAAACTATGGCTACGCCTTC.